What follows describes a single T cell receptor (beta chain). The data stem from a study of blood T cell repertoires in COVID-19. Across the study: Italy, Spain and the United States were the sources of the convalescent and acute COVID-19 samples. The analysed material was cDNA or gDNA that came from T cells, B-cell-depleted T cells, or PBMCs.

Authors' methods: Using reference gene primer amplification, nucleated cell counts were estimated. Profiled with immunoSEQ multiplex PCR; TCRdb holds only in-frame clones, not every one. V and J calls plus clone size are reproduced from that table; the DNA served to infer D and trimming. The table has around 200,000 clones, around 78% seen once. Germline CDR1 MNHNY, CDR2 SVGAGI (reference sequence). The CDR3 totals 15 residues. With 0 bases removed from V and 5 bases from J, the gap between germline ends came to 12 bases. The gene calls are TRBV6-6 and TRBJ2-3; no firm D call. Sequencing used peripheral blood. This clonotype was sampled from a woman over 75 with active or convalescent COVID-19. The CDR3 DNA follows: TGTGCCAGCAGTTACTCCGGTAGCCCTGGAGATACGCAGTATTTT. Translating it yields CASSYSGSPGDTQYF.